This is a list of T cell receptor beta chains from one sample in a study of T-cell memory formation after mild COVID-19. TCRdb independently ran MiXCR on the 5' RACE reads; one entry per CDR3 protein. Of fewer than 700,000 distinct CDR3 sequences in the sample, around 17% were seen once. Sequencing was carried out using PBMCs or a T cell subset sorted from them (not recorded which). Receptors were obtained from an adult woman who had mild COVID-19 (a few samples of this study predate the infection). Cell type and time point are not known. Each CDR3 is given with its conserved first and last residue. Fields, in order: J gene, clone size, CDR3 length, V gene, D gene, CDR3 protein. A D gene is named only where the DNA matches it firmly. Clone size is stated in some rows and not others, as once, few, many or a class when expanded.

>TRBJ2-6|.|20|TRBV5-6|TRBD1
CASSRPRPGQLKRGANVLTF
>TRBJ2-7|.|12|TRBV6-2/TRBV6-3|.
CASSTGLIEQYF
>TRBJ2-7|.|15|TRBV20-1|TRBD2
CSARGTSGHPYEQYF
>TRBJ2-3|few|16|TRBV3-1|TRBD2
CASSHYTSGRSDTQYF
>TRBJ2-3|few|15|TRBV5-1|TRBD2
CASSLEGLAADTQYF
>TRBJ1-4|.|16|TRBV27|.
CASSPHEVATGEKLFF
>TRBJ1-1|.|14|TRBV6-6|.
CASSPHVGGPGAFF
>TRBJ1-1|few|13|TRBV5-1|.
CASSLAEGREAFF
>TRBJ2-7|.|13|TRBV20-1|TRBD2
CSARASGFNEQYF
>TRBJ1-4|.|13|TRBV18|.
CASSPPPGEKLFF
>TRBJ1-2|.|14|TRBV4-1|.
CASSQVPRPYGYTF
>TRBJ2-1|.|15|TRBV7-3|.
CASSLSVRGYNEQFF
>TRBJ2-1|few|13|TRBV2|.
CASHTPLQGPQFF
>TRBJ2-3|few|15|TRBV7-7|.
CASSLAFSGTDTQYF
>TRBJ2-3|few|18|TRBV7-9|TRBD2
CASSFYRTSGQQADTQYF
>TRBJ2-6|.|17|TRBV7-9|.
CASSSGAGVSGANVLTF
>TRBJ1-5|.|17|TRBV27|TRBD1
CASSSDRGGYRNQPQHF
>TRBJ1-4|many|14|TRBV2|.
CASSERGAGEKLFF
>TRBJ2-7|once|15|TRBV20-1|TRBD2
CSANKGLVISYEQYF
>TRBJ2-5|few|14|TRBV24-1|TRBD1
CATSVQGAVETQYF
>TRBJ1-1|few|15|TRBV19|TRBD1
CASSAQTGGEPEAFF
>TRBJ2-5|few|14|TRBV7-2|.
CASSPMDTWETQYF
>TRBJ1-3|few|17|TRBV12-3/TRBV12-4|.
CASSLLTLVGSGNTIYF
>TRBJ1-2|few|16|TRBV7-2|.
CASTLTPLQGNYGYTF
>TRBJ2-4|.|17|TRBV7-6|.
CASSVLGGGQAKNIQYF
>TRBJ1-3|few|12|TRBV24-1|.
CATRGSGNTIYF
>TRBJ2-2|.|16|TRBV6-6|.
CASSPSPGQNTGELFF
>TRBJ1-2|.|16|TRBV7-9|TRBD1
CASSWGLSGGNYGYTF
>TRBJ1-1|few|12|TRBV9|.
CASSGQGSEAFF
>TRBJ2-7|once|13|TRBV24-1|.
CATSDLDSSEQYF
>TRBJ1-5|.|16|TRBV7-9|.
CASSLVGTRVNQPQHF
>TRBJ1-2|.|14|TRBV7-9|.
CASSIAGPNYGYTF
>TRBJ1-1|.|14|TRBV29-1|TRBD1
CSVERQGAGTEAFF
>TRBJ2-7|.|17|TRBV14|TRBD2
CASSQDPRASGSYEQYF
>TRBJ2-1|.|12|TRBV9|.
CASSAPSAEQFF
>TRBJ2-5|many|14|TRBV7-9|TRBD1
CASSLWTGEETQYF
>TRBJ1-1|.|14|TRBV29-1|.
CSVEVNRANTEAFF
>TRBJ2-3|.|13|TRBV10-3|.
CAIGGLSTDTQYF
>TRBJ2-3|many|14|TRBV14|.
CASSQDRSADTQYF
>TRBJ2-7|.|14|TRBV5-6|TRBD2
CASSVGGGHSEQYF
>TRBJ2-7|.|14|TRBV7-9|.
CASSFWDSSYEQYF
>TRBJ2-3|.|16|TRBV7-8|.
CASSNTGGGGTDTQYF
>TRBJ2-1|.|13|TRBV7-7|.
CASSYESHNEQFF
>TRBJ1-1|.|15|TRBV3-1|TRBD1
CASSQADRGRTEAFF
>TRBJ2-4|few|13|TRBV7-2|.
CASSFPGQGIQYF
>TRBJ2-2|few|18|TRBV7-8|.
CASSNRGGPPVDTGELFF
>TRBJ2-3|few|17|TRBV7-3|TRBD2
CASSLPGLAGQPDTQYF
>TRBJ2-3|.|14|TRBV4-1|.
CASSHQGYTDTQYF
>TRBJ2-1|.|15|TRBV12-3/TRBV12-4|TRBD2
CASSSRTSGGAGQFF
>TRBJ1-1|few|14|TRBV7-6|.
CASSPYGPNTEAFF
>TRBJ1-5|few|18|TRBV1|.
CTSSQPTSGVRSNQPQHF
>TRBJ2-2|.|17|TRBV7-9|.
CASSPIQGSGEPGELFF
>TRBJ2-1|many|14|TRBV10-3|.
CAIRPLGTGNEQFF
>TRBJ2-1|.|15|TRBV20-1|.
CSAEPRRGTRDEQFF
>TRBJ2-7|few|14|TRBV9|TRBD2
CASTRGGTAYEQYF